The sequence of this TCR beta chain was determined in a study of blood T cell repertoires in COVID-19. Study information: PBMCs, B-cell-depleted T cells, or T cells provided the cDNA or gDNA that made up the material.

Original methodology: Amplification of reference gene primers provided the estimated nucleated cell counts. TCRdb keeps only in-frame clones here, not all; method: immunoSEQ multiplex PCR. V and J calls and clone size are copied from that table; D and trimming were computed from the DNA. The repertoire consists of 17,000 or so clones, with 75% to 90% occurring once and the leading ten covering under 4%. Trimming took off 2 bases at V and 5 bases at J, with 12 bases between the two ends. The germline CDR1 and CDR2 sequences are SEHNR and FQNEAQ (reference sequence). The CDR3 runs 14 residues. The sequence derives from a human donor in a cohort sampled during active COVID-19. The source material was peripheral blood. The chain is built from TRBV7-9 and TRBJ1-1; tentatively, D is TRBD1 (5 bases). The DNA of the CDR3 is TGTGCCAGCAGCTTAATCCAGGGAAAAACTGAAGCTTTCTTT. Its protein is CASSLIQGKTEAFF.